The 32 T cell receptor beta chains presented below share a single source sample, sequenced in a study of identical twins. One entry per CDR3 protein results from TCRdb running MiXCR on the 5' RACE reads. The sample has 750,000 to 950,000 distinct CDR3 sequences, over 9% seen once; the top ten hold under 2%. These data also formed part of another study, on yellow fever vaccine responses in identical twins.

Sequenced material: PBMCs. Source of these receptors: a woman aged 18 to 35 in good health.

V usage is TRBV20-1 and J usage is TRBJ2-1, with D perhaps matching TRBD1 (6 bases). Germline V gene data show CDR1 as DFQATT and CDR2 as SNEGSKA (reference sequence). CDR3 length equals 13 residues. V was trimmed by 0 bases and J by 9 bases, leaving 12 bases between them. CDR3 loop: CSARDLRGGEQFF. The CDR3 DNA is TGCAGTGCTAGAGATCTGCGAGGGGGTGAGCAGTTCTTC.

This clonotype was detected only a few times. This chain joins TRBV12-3 or TRBV12-4 and TRBJ2-2, with D possibly being TRBD1 (5 bases). The V and J ends lost 4 bases and 4 bases respectively, with 13 bases between them. The CDR3 consists of 15 residues. The CDR3 loop is CASSSRTTGTGELFF. The CDR3 nucleotides are TGTGCCAGCAGTTCCCGAACCACAGGCACCGGGGAGCTGTTTTTT.

V is TRBV6-2 or TRBV6-3 and J is TRBJ2-1; 11 nucleotides line up with TRBD1. This CDR3 is built from 15 residues. After removal of 5 bases from V and 7 bases from J, the junction contained 7 bases not matched to a gene. The V gene's germline CDR1 is MNHEY and CDR2 SVGEGT. Written as DNA, the CDR3 is TGTGCCAGCAGTCGCGGACAGGGGGCCAGAAATGAGCAGTTCTTC. Translation gives CASSRGQGARNEQFF.

The gene calls are TRBV2 and TRBJ1-2, with 7 bases fitting TRBD1. The CDR3 has 17 residues. The germline V gene encodes CDR1 SNHLY and CDR2 FYNNEI. CDR3 nucleotides: TGTACCTGCAGTTTACTCTCGGTTGGAGGGGGCCGAGGAGGCTACACCTTC. It codes for CTCSLLSVGGGRGGYTF.

This clonotype was seen a handful of times. The J gene is TRBJ1-3, the V gene TRBV5-1; TRBD1 aligns across 8 bases. This CDR3 has 16 amino acids. Germline V lookup: CDR1 SGHRS, CDR2 YFSETQ. J gave up 2 bases and V 1 base, and 5 bases lay outside the gene matches. The CDR3, as DNA: TGCGCCAGCAGCTTGACCCAGGGGGCGGCTGGAAACACCATATATTTT. It encodes CASSLTQGAAGNTIYF.

Ten or more counts support this clonotype. The gene calls are TRBV27 and TRBJ2-5, with 8 bases aligning to TRBD2. The CDR3 is 15 amino acids. Trimming at V came to 5 bases and at J to 5 bases, leaving 10 bases not matched to a gene. Germline loops: CDR1 MNHEY, CDR2 SMNVEV (reference sequence). The CDR3 reads CASSPGTSNRETQYF. The CDR3 region has the DNA TGTGCCAGCAGTCCCGGGACTAGTAACCGGGAGACCCAGTACTTC.

This clonotype was counted ten times or more. The chain has TRBV29-1 and TRBJ2-7; 9 bases fit TRBD2. CDR3 length: 19 amino acids. In germline, CDR1 is SQVTM, CDR2 ANQGSEA. V gave up 2 bases and J gave up 3 bases; unmatched junction bases: 20. The CDR3 loop is CSVEWPGSSGSGIVYEQYF. The CDR3 region has the DNA TGCAGCGTTGAATGGCCGGGGAGTAGCGGGAGTGGTATAGTCTACGAGCAGTACTTC.

This sequence joins TRBV9 and TRBJ2-3; 12 nucleotides line up with TRBD2. The CDR3 runs to 15 residues. V dropped 3 bases and J dropped 5; count of bases not matched to a gene: 4. CDR1 and CDR2 from the germline V gene are SGDLS and YYNGEE. The CDR3 here is CASSDWTSGVDTQYF. CDR3 coding DNA: TGTGCCAGCAGCGATTGGACTAGCGGGGTAGATACGCAGTATTTT.

This clonotype was picked up a small number of times. J is TRBJ2-4 and V is TRBV10-3; D gene ambiguous. V was shortened by 5 bases and J by 3 bases, with 17 bases between the two germline ends. CDR1 ENHRY and CDR2 SYGVKD come from the germline V gene. The CDR3 is 16 residues long. CDR3 protein: CAISRTASRGKNIQYF. The CDR3 DNA follows: TGTGCCATCAGTAGAACCGCAAGCAGAGGCAAAAACATTCAGTACTTC.

At least ten counts were recorded for this clonotype. The chain is built from TRBV4-1 and TRBJ2-7; D not certain. The germline V and J ends were trimmed by 1 base and 3 bases, with 10 bases remaining between them. This CDR3 comprises 14 residues. In germline, CDR1 is MGHRA, CDR2 YSYEKL. The CDR3 region is CASSQVVIDYEQYF. The CDR3 nucleotides read TGCGCCAGCAGCCAAGTTGTTATAGACTACGAGCAGTACTTC.

This clonotype was seen a few times. Relative to the germline gene, one junction end is altered; a read error may explain this. This chain joins TRBV2 and TRBJ2-2; D not resolved. CDR3 size: 13 residues. Germline-derived CDR1 and CDR2 are SNHLY and FYNNEI. The CDR3 loop is CASTEDGFGELFF. The CDR3 bases are TGTGCCAGCACTGAAGACGGGTTCGGGGAGCTGTTTTTT.

This clonotype was seen a handful of times. This sequence joins TRBV2 and TRBJ2-1; TRBD2 matches 16 bases. V gave up 7 bases and J gave up 9 bases; unmatched junction bases: 6. The germline V gene has CDR1 SNHLY and CDR2 FYNNEI. This CDR3 region has 15 residues. CDR3 loop: CASTLGTSGGGEQFF. The CDR3, as DNA: TGTGCCAGCACCCTAGGGACTAGCGGGGGGGGTGAGCAGTTCTTC.

This clonotype was observed at least ten times. V gene TRBV7-9 combines with J gene TRBJ2-3; 8 bases match TRBD2. This CDR3 region has 15 residues. In germline, CDR1 is SEHNR, CDR2 FQNEAQ (reference sequence). V trimming: 1 base; J trimming: 1 base; junction bases outside the gene matches: 1. The CDR3 region is CASSLGGLGTDTQYF. The CDR3 DNA reads TGTGCCAGCAGCTTAGGGGGACTAGGCACAGATACGCAGTATTTT. Combining the CDR3 with reference TRBV7-9 and TRBJ2-3 gives the whole variable domain DTGVSQNPRHKITKRGQNVTFRCDPISEHNRLYWYRQTLGQGPEFLTYFQNEAQLEKSRLLSDRFSAERPKGSFSTLEIQRTEQGDSAMYLCASSLGGLGTDTQYFGPGTRLTVL.

This clonotype occurred many times. V gene TRBV3-1 combines with J gene TRBJ1-1; TRBD1 might be the D (6 bases). CDR1 and CDR2 from the germline V gene are LGHDT and YNNKEL (reference sequence). Trimming shortened V by 1 base and J by 1 base, and 13 bases separated the two germline ends. The CDR3 has 16 residues. The CDR3 protein is CASSQGLRTANTEAFF. CDR3 sequence (DNA): TGTGCCAGCAGCCAAGGGTTGAGGACAGCGAACACTGAAGCTTTCTTT.

There are a few counts of this clonotype. The chain has TRBV5-6 and TRBJ1-2; 7 bases fit TRBD1. The CDR3 sequence is 15 residues long. Per the germline V gene, CDR1 is SGHDT and CDR2 is YYEEEE. The V segment lost 3 bases and the J segment 4 bases; nucleotides outside the gene matches: 9. This CDR3 is CASSSTGTPIYGYTF. The CDR3 coding sequence is TGTGCCAGCAGCTCGACAGGGACTCCAATCTATGGCTACACCTTC. The variable domain in full, completed from reference TRBV5-6 and TRBJ1-2, reads DAGVTQSPTHLIKTRGQQVTLRCSPKSGHDTVSWYQQALGQGPQFIFQYYEEEERQRGNFPDRFSGHQFPNYSSELNVNALLLGDSALYLCASSSTGTPIYGYTFGSGTRLTVV.

Only a few counts were recorded for this clonotype. The rearrangement uses TRBV10-3 and TRBJ2-1; TRBD1 aligns across 7 bases. V was pared by 8 bases and J by 5 bases, with 9 bases of the junction left unmatched. Germline CDR1 ENHRY, CDR2 SYGVKD. The CDR3 spans 14 residues. CDR3 sequence: CAIYSGTANNEQFF. For the CDR3, the DNA is TGTGCCATCTACTCCGGGACAGCCAACAATGAGCAGTTCTTC.

The rearrangement joins TRBV29-1 to TRBJ2-3; D may be TRBD1 (6 bases). CDR3 length: 15 residues. The V end lost 7 bases, the J end lost 2 bases, and 19 bases lay between the germline ends. CDR1 is SQVTM, CDR2 ANQGSEA, per germline. The CDR3 region has the DNA TGCAGCGCTCAGACCTCAGGGGCCTACACAGATACGCAGTATTTT. Translated: CSAQTSGAYTDTQYF.

This clonotype was recorded many times. This chain connects TRBV12-3 or TRBV12-4 to TRBJ2-3; the match to TRBD1 covers 7 bases. The CDR3 is 17 residues long. The junction had 12 bases not matched to a gene; V was cut back by 4 bases and J by 2 bases. CDR3 bases: TGTGCCAGCAGTTATACGACAGGGTTGGGATCCACAGATACGCAGTATTTT. Protein product: CASSYTTGLGSTDTQYF.

This chain connects TRBV7-8 to TRBJ2-7; D unclear. Looked up from germline, CDR1 is SGHVS and CDR2 is FQNEAQ. This CDR3 comprises 14 residues. Trimming shortened V by 0 bases and J by 2 bases, and 8 bases separated the two germline ends. In DNA, the CDR3 is TGTGCCAGCAGCTTAGCGGTGGCAGCCTACGAGCAGTACGTC. The encoded protein is CASSLAVAAYEQYV.

This clonotype has only a few counts. The CDR3 bases are TGCAGTGTACCGGGCTCAAATGAAAAACTGTTTTTT. Amino acids: CSVPGSNEKLFF. The chain is built from TRBV20-1 and TRBJ1-4, with D hard to call. Trimming cost V 7 bases and J 5 bases, with 11 bases left between them. CDR3 length equals 12 residues. CDR1 and CDR2 from the germline V gene are DFQATT and SNEGSKA (reference sequence).

The chain joins TRBV5-1 to TRBJ2-1, with D possibly being TRBD1 or TRBD2 (5 bases each). Germline V gene data show CDR1 as SGHRS and CDR2 as YFSETQ. Trimming removed 0 bases from V and 5 bases from J, with 18 bases in between. The CDR3 runs 17 residues. The CDR3 loop reads CASSLAARPLGDNEQFF. The CDR3 DNA sequence: TGCGCCAGCAGCTTGGCAGCCAGACCTTTGGGGGACAATGAGCAGTTCTTC.

This clonotype was recorded at least ten times. This chain connects TRBV6-5 to TRBJ2-3; 13 nucleotides agree with TRBD2. Unmatched junction bases numbered 9, after V lost 2 bases and J lost 4 bases. The V gene's germline CDR1 is MNHEY and CDR2 SVGAGI. The CDR3 loop spans 18 amino acids. The DNA of the CDR3 is TGTGCCAGCAGTTACCAGGGATGGACTAGCGGGAGCTCAGATACGCAGTATTTT. This gives the protein CASSYQGWTSGSSDTQYF.

This clonotype was detected ten times or more. The chain joins TRBV7-2 to TRBJ2-3; D possibly uses TRBD1 or TRBD2 (5 bases each). V was shortened by 5 bases and J by 1 base, with 16 bases between the two germline ends. CDR3 length equals 16 residues. Germline V gives CDR1 SGHTA, CDR2 FQGNSA. This chain's CDR3 is CASSPGPVPGTDTQYF. CDR3 bases: TGTGCCAGCAGCCCGGGACCTGTCCCCGGCACAGATACGCAGTATTTT.

This chain joins TRBV27 and TRBJ1-2; D perhaps matches TRBD1 (6 bases). CDR1 and CDR2 from the germline V gene are MNHEY and SMNVEV (reference sequence). The V end lost 6 bases, the J end lost 9 bases, and 17 bases lay between the germline ends. This CDR3 has 13 residues. The CDR3 sequence: CASSDDGQTRYTF. CDR3 DNA sequence: TGTGCCAGCAGCGACGATGGACAGACCCGCTACACCTTC.

This chain uses TRBV7-8 with TRBJ2-4, with 7 bases fitting TRBD2. CDR1 is SGHVS and CDR2 is FQNEAQ in the germline V gene. This CDR3 has 12 residues. V shed 7 bases, J shed 7 bases, and the junction held 4 bases outside the gene matches. This CDR3 reads CASTSGGNIQYF. For the CDR3, the DNA is TGTGCCAGCACCTCCGGGGGGAACATTCAGTACTTC.

At least ten counts were recorded for this clonotype. The chain uses TRBV7-9 and TRBJ1-1, with a possible D match to TRBD1 (6 bases). Germline CDR1 reads SEHNR; CDR2 reads FQNEAQ (reference sequence). V lost 11 bases to trimming and J lost 1 base, with 20 bases between them. This CDR3 has 15 amino acids. In DNA, the CDR3 is TGTGCCCTCGGGGGCAGAACGATTCGGAACACTGAAGCTTTCTTT. Translated, it gives CALGGRTIRNTEAFF.

This chain uses TRBV7-6 with TRBJ1-5; unclear D gene. V dropped 5 bases and J dropped 2 bases, with 10 bases sitting between them. The CDR3 has 14 residues. Germline CDR1 is SGHVS and CDR2 is FNYEAQ. Here the CDR3 reads CASSPKLGNQPQHF. DNA of the CDR3: TGTGCCAGCAGCCCGAAGTTAGGCAATCAGCCCCAGCATTTT.

The table lists this clonotype with a few counts. The chain uses TRBV4-1 and TRBJ2-7, with TRBD2 identical over 11 bases. The germline CDR1 and CDR2 sequences are MGHRA and YSYEKL. This CDR3 comprises 17 residues. V shed 0 bases and J 4 bases; nucleotides not matched to a gene: 8. CDR3 sequence reads: CASSQELAGGPDYEQYF. The CDR3 region has the DNA TGCGCCAGCAGCCAAGAATTAGCGGGAGGGCCCGATTACGAGCAGTACTTC.

This clonotype was counted between two and nine times. CDR3 sequence reads: CASSLGSVNTGELFF. DNA for the CDR3: TGCGCCAGCAGCTTGGGCAGCGTAAACACCGGGGAGCTGTTTTTT. The genes are TRBV5-1 and TRBJ2-2; D unresolved. This CDR3 region has 15 residues. CDR1 and CDR2 (germline): SGHRS, YFSETQ. Trimming stripped 0 bases from V and 2 bases from J, with 8 bases between.

This clonotype was detected ten times or more. The chain is built from TRBV12-5 and TRBJ2-7, with 8 bases aligning to TRBD1. Germline loops: CDR1 LGHNT, CDR2 FRNRAP. CDR3 length: 16 residues. The ends lost 2 bases at V and 4 bases at J; junction bases unmatched: 10. In DNA form, the CDR3 reads TGTGCTAGTGGTTTGCTAACACGGACAGGGCTTTACGAGCAGTACGTC. Translation gives CASGLLTRTGLYEQYV.

V is TRBV21-1 and J is TRBJ2-3; TRBD1, the D gene given by the table, was not confirmed from the DNA. TRBV21-1 is flagged as a pseudogene. The CDR3 is 18 residues long. The CDR3 bases are TGTGCCAGCAGCAAGGGACCAATGCTGGGGCTAGCCACAGATACGCAGTATTTT. This sequence encodes CASSKGPMLGLATDTQYF.

The sample holds a few counts of this clonotype. The chain couples TRBV7-9 to TRBJ1-1; 7 positions agree with TRBD1. J was trimmed by 7 bases and V by 3 bases; bases with no gene match: 11. This CDR3 has 15 residues. Germline V CDR1 and CDR2: SEHNR, FQNEAQ (reference sequence). In DNA form, the CDR3 reads TGTGCCAGCAGCTTTAGCGCAGTAGGGGGCAGTGAAGCTTTCTTT. This translates into CASSFSAVGGSEAFF.